This is a list of T cell receptor beta chains from one sample in a study of T cell responses to AZD1222 COVID-19 vaccine. Data came from immunoSEQ multiplex PCR; TCRdb stores just in-frame clones and leaves some out. Here the sample spans 95,000 to 100,000 clones, about 88% being singletons. The sequences come from peripheral blood, collected on day 0 of AZD1222 vaccination. Receptor source: an adult in good health. CDR3s include the opening cysteine and the closing phenylalanine or tryptophan. A D gene is named only where the DNA matches it firmly. The size field is filled for only some rows; it gives once, few, many or a size class.

D gene | J gene | V gene | clone size | CDR3 DNA | CDR3 protein
TRBD1 | TRBJ2-7 | TRBV2 | NA | TGTGCCAGCAGTGAAACGGACAGGATCCTTCAGTACTTC | CASSETDRILQYF
NA | TRBJ1-5 | TRBV28 | NA | TGTGCCAGCAGTTTGGCGGCGGCCAATCAGCCCCAGCATTTT | CASSLAAANQPQHF
TRBD2 | TRBJ2-1 | TRBV4-2 | once | TGTGCCAGCAGCCAAGATCGGTCCGGACTAGCTTACAATGAGCAGTTCTTC | CASSQDRSGLAYNEQFF
NA | TRBJ1-2 | TRBV27 | NA | TGTGCCAGCAGTTTACGAAGGGGGGGAGAGACTAACTATGGCTACACCTTC | CASSLRRGGETNYGYTF
TRBD1 | TRBJ1-5 | TRBV10-3 | NA | TGTGCCATCAGAGGGGACAGGGCGGCTCAGCCCCAGCATTTT | CAIRGDRAAQPQHF
TRBD1 | TRBJ2-5 | TRBV27 | NA | TGTGCCAGCAGTGGGAAAGGGGGCGTCGGACAGACCCAGTACTTC | CASSGKGGVGQTQYF
NA | TRBJ1-3 | TRBV6-1 | NA | TGTGCCAGCAGTGAAAAGGTGGGAGGAAACACCATATATTTT | CASSEKVGGNTIYF
NA | TRBJ2-7 | TRBV19 | NA | TGTGCCAGTAGTCTAATAGGTTCTGGGTACGAGCAGTACTTC | CASSLIGSGYEQYF
NA | TRBJ2-3 | TRBV7-9 | NA | TGTGCCAGCAGCTTAGGAGTAGGAAGCACAGATACGCAGTATTTT | CASSLGVGSTDTQYF
NA | TRBJ2-2 | TRBV6-5 | NA | TGTGCCAGCAGTTTAACCCAGGGAAGGCCCACCGGGGAGCTGTTTTTT | CASSLTQGRPTGELFF
TRBD1 | TRBJ1-2 | TRBV24-1 | once | TGTGCCACCAGTGTTCATTATACAGGGGGGGTCTATGGCTACACCTTC | CATSVHYTGGVYGYTF
NA | TRBJ2-7 | TRBV28 | NA | TGTGCCAGCCTGGCACGTTCCTACGAGCAGTACTTC | CASLARSYEQYF
TRBD2 | TRBJ2-7 | TRBV19 | once | TGTGCCAGTAGTATGGGGACTAGCGATAGGCAGTACTTC | CASSMGTSDRQYF
TRBD2 | TRBJ2-7 | TRBV19 | NA | TGTGCCAGTAGTTCCCGGACTAGCGGGACCTACGAGCAGTACTTC | CASSSRTSGTYEQYF